This T cell receptor beta chain stems from a study of T cell responses to AZD1222 COVID-19 vaccine. Here immunoSEQ multiplex PCR was the method, and the copy in TCRdb shows in-frame clones only, minus some. The sample holds approximately 79,000 clones, about 86% seen once. Study-wide points: There were mostly white British donors and more females than males, and clonal diversity was possibly underestimated. Scientists sampled the repertoires only once the peak T cell response had passed. Nearly half of unique spike-specific TCRs reportedly avoided B.1.351 and B.1.1.7 mutated regions. Elevations in Spike-specific TCR breadth and depth followed administration of two AZD1222 doses.

Turning to this clone: Its antigen is unknown.

The TCR originated in an adult in good health. This specimen was peripheral blood, taken on day 0 of AZD1222 vaccination.

CDR3 region: CSVAPASNYGYTF. The CDR3 DNA reads TGCAGCGTTGCTCCAGCCTCTAACTATGGCTACACCTTC. J is TRBJ1-2 and V is TRBV29-1, with D hard to call. V lost 4 bases and J lost 0, with 9 bases in between. The CDR3 sequence is 13 residues long. Germline V gene data show CDR1 as SQVTM and CDR2 as ANQGSEA.